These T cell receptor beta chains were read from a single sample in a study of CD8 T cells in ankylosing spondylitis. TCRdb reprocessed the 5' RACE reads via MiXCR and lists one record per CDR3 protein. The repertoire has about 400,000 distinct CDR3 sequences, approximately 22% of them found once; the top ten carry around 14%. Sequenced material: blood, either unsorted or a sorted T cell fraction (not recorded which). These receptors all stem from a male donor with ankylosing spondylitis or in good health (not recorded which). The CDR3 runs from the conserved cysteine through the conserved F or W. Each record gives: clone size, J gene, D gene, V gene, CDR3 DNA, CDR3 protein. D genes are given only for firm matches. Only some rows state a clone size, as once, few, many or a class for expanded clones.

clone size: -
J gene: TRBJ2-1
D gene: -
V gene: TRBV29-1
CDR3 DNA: TGCAGCGTTGATCAGAGAACCTACAATGAGCAGTTCTTC
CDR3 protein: CSVDQRTYNEQFF

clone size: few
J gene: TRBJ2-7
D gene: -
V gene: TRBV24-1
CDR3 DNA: TGTGCCACCAGTGATATCTACGAGCAGTACTTC
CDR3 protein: CATSDIYEQYF

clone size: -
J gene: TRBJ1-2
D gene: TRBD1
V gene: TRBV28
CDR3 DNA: TGTGCCAGCAGCGAAACCGGGACAGGACTGGGAGGCTACACCTTC
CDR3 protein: CASSETGTGLGGYTF

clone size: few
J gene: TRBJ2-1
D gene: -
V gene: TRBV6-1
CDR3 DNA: TGTGCCAGCAGTGAGATGAGGGCGGTTTACAATGAGCAGTTCTTC
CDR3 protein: CASSEMRAVYNEQFF

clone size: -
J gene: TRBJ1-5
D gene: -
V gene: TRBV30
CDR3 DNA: TGTGCCTGGAGTGTAAACAGGCTCGGTAATCAGCCCCAGCATTTT
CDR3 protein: CAWSVNRLGNQPQHF

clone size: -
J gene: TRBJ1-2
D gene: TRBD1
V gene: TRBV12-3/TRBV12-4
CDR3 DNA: TGTGCCAGCAGTTTCGCGGCAGGGGGCGGTGGCTACACCTTC
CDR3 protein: CASSFAAGGGGYTF

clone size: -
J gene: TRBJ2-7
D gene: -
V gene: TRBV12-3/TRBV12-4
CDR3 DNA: TGTGCCAGCAGCCCCCTTCCCCTACCCTACGAGCAGTACTTC
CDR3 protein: CASSPLPLPYEQYF

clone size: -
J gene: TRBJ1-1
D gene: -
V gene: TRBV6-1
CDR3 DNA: TGTGCCAGCAGTAAAACCCGGGACTCATTCCTGAACACTGAAGCTTTCTTT
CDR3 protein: CASSKTRDSFLNTEAFF

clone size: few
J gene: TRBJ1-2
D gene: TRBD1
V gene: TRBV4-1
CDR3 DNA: TGCGCCAGCAGGCCCGGGACAGGGGATGGCTACACCTTC
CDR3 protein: CASRPGTGDGYTF

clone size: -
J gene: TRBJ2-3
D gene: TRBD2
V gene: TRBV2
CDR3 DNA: TGTGCCAGCAGTGAAGCAACCGGCGCGGGAGTCCTGGATACGCAGTATTTT
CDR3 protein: CASSEATGAGVLDTQYF

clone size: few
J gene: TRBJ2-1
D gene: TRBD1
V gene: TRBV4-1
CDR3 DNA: TGCGCCAGCAGCCAAGATCCCACCGGGACAGGGATGAATGAGCAGTTCTTC
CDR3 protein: CASSQDPTGTGMNEQFF

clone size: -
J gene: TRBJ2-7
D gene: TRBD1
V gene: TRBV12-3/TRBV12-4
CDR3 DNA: TGTGCCAGCACCGACAGGGGACCCCGGTACGAGCAGTACTTC
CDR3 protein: CASTDRGPRYEQYF

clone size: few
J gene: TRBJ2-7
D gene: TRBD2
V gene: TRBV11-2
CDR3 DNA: TGTGCCAGCAGCTTAGTAGCGGGGGCCGCGGGGGAGCAGTACTTC
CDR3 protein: CASSLVAGAAGEQYF

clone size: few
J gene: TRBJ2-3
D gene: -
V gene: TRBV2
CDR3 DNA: TGTGCCAGCCCTAGTGATGGAGATCCCAACACAGATACGCAGTATTTT
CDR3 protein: CASPSDGDPNTDTQYF

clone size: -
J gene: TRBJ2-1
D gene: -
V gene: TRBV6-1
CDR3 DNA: TGTGCCACCCTATCCTGGTTCAGAGAGGGAGATGAGCAGTTCTTC
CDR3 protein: CATLSWFREGDEQFF

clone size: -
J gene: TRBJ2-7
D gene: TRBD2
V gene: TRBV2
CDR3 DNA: TGTGCCAGCAGTTGGCCCGGACTAGCGGGGGGCGAGGGGAACTCCTACGAGCAGTACTTC
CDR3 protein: CASSWPGLAGGEGNSYEQYF

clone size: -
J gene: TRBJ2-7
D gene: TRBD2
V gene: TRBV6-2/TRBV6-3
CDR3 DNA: TGTGCCAGCAGTCACCGTCTGTGGGGGGGAAGCTCCTACGAGCAGTACTTC
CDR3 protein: CASSHRLWGGSSYEQYF

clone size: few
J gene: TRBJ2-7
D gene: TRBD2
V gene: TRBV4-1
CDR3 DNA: TGCGCCAGCAGCCACGACACTAGCGGGGGGGTCTACGAGCAGTACTTC
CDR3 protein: CASSHDTSGGVYEQYF

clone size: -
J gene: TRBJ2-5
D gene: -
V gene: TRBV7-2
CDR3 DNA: TGTGCCAGCAGCTTAGGTCGGTCGGAGACCCAGTACTTC
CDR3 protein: CASSLGRSETQYF

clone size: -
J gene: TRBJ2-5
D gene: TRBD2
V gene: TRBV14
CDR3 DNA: TGTGCCAGCAGCCAGGGACTAGCGGGGTACCAAGAGACCCAGTACTTC
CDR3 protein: CASSQGLAGYQETQYF

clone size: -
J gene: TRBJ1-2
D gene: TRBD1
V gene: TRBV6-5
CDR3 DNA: TGTGCCAGCAGTTCTCAGGGGGATGACTATGGCTACACCTTC
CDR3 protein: CASSSQGDDYGYTF

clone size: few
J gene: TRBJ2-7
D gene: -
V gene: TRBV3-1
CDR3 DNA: TGTGCCAGCAGCCAAGAGGTCCACTACGAGCAGTACTTC
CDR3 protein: CASSQEVHYEQYF

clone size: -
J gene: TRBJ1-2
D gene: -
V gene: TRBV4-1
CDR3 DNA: TGCGCCAGCAGCCAAATCGACAACCCCTATGGCTACACCTTC
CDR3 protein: CASSQIDNPYGYTF

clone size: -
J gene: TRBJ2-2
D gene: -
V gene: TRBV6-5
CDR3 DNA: TGTGCCAGCAGTTACTTTACGGGACTCCACGCGAACACCGGGGAGCTGTTTTTT
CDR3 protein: CASSYFTGLHANTGELFF

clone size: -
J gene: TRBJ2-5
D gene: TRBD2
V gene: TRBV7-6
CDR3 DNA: TGTGCCAGCAGTCCTAGCGGGGCACACCAAGAGACCCAGTACTTC
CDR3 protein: CASSPSGAHQETQYF

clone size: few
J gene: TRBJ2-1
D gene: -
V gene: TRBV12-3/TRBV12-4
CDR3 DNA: TGTGCCAGCAGGGACAGCCTATACAATGAGCAGTTCTTC
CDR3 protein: CASRDSLYNEQFF

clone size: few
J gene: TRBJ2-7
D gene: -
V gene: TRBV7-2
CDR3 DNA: TGTGCCAGCAGGCGTGCAGGGTCCTACGAGCAGTACTTC
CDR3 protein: CASRRAGSYEQYF

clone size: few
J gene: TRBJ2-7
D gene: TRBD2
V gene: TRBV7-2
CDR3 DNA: TGTGCCAGCAGCTGGGGACTAGCGGGGTCCTACGAGCAGTACTTC
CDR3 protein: CASSWGLAGSYEQYF

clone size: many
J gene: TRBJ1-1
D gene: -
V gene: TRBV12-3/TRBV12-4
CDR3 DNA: TGTGCCAGCAGTCATGGACAGTACACTGAAGCTTTCTTT
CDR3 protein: CASSHGQYTEAFF

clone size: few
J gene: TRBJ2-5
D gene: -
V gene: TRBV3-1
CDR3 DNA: TGTGCCAGCAGCCAACCCTTAGGACTGCAAGAGACCCAGTACTTC
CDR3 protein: CASSQPLGLQETQYF

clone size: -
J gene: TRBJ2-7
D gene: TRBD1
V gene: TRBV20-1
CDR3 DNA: TGCAGTGCTAGACCCGGGACAGGGGCGGTCGGGCAGTACTTC
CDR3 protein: CSARPGTGAVGQYF

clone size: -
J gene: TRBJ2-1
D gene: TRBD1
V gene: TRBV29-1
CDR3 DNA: TGCAGCGTTGAGGGACAGGGTCGCTCCTACAATGAGCAGTTCTTC
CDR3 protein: CSVEGQGRSYNEQFF

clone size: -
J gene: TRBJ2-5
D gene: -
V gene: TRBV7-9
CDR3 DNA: TGTGCCAGCAGCTTAGACGAGGGGACCCAGTACTTC
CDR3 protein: CASSLDEGTQYF

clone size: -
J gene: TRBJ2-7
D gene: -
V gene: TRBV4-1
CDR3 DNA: TGCGCCAGCAGCCAAGTAGGGCTAACCTACGAGCAGAACTTC
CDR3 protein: CASSQVGLTYEQNF

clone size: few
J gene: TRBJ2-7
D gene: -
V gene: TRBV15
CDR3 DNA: TGTGCCACCAGCAGAGGGGTTGAGCAGTACTTC
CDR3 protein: CATSRGVEQYF

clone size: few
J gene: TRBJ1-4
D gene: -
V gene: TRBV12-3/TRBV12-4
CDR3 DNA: TGTGCCAGCAGTTTGGAGACAGGAGGGAATGAAAAACTGTTTTTT
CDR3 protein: CASSLETGGNEKLFF

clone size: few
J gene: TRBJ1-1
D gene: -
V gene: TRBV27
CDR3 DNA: TGTGCCACGCGCCAGGGGTGGAGGAACACTGAAGCTTTCTTT
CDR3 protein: CATRQGWRNTEAFF

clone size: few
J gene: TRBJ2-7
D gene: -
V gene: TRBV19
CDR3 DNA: TGTGCCAGTAGGTTAGCGGCGGACTACGAGCAGTACTTC
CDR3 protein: CASRLAADYEQYF

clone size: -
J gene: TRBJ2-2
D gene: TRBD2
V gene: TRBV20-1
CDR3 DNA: TGCAGTGCAGTTCGGCGGGGGAGGGTACACCCCGGGGAGCTGTTTTTT
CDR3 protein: CSAVRRGRVHPGELFF

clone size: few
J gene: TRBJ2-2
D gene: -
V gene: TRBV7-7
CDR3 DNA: TGTGCTAGCAGACAAGACCCAGGGGACACCGGGGAGCTGTTTTTT
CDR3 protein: CASRQDPGDTGELFF

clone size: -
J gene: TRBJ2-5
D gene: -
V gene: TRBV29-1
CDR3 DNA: TGCAGCGTTGATTATGGAAGGGGTCAAGAGACCCAGTACTTC
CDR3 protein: CSVDYGRGQETQYF

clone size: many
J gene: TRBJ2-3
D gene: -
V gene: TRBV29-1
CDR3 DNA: TGCAGCGTTGAGAAGGGGGAAGATACGCAGTATTTT
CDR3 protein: CSVEKGEDTQYF

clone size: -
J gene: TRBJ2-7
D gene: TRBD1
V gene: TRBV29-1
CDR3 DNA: TGCAGCGTGACCGGGACAGGGACCTACGAGCAGTACTTC
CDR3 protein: CSVTGTGTYEQYF

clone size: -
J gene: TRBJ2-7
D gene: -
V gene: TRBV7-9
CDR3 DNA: TGTGCCAGCAGCTTATTAAGAGAGGACGAGCAGTACTTC
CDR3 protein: CASSLLREDEQYF

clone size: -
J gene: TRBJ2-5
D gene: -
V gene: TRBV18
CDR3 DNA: TGTGCCAGCTCACCCGCAGACACCTCCAAGGAGACCCAGTACTTC
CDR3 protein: CASSPADTSKETQYF

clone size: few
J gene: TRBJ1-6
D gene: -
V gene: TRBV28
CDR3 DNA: TGTGCCAGCAGTTTTGACAATTCCTATAATTCACCCCTCCACTTT
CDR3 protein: CASSFDNSYNSPLHF

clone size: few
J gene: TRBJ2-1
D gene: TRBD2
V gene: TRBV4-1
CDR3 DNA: TGCGCCAGCAGCCAAGATCGGGGACTACTCGTTGGCAATGAGCAGTTCTTC
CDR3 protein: CASSQDRGLLVGNEQFF

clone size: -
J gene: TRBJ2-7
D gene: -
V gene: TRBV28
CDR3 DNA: TGTGCCAGCAGTTACCCTAACGAGCAGTACTTC
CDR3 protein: CASSYPNEQYF

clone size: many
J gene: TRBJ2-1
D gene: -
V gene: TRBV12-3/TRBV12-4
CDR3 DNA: TGTGCCAGCAGTTCTGTCCAGCCCTCCTACAATGAGCAGTTCTTC
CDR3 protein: CASSSVQPSYNEQFF

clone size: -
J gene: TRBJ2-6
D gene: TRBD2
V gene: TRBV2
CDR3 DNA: TGTGCCAGCACTGGGAGGGCAGCTCTCTCTGGGGCCAACGTCCTGACTTTC
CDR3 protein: CASTGRAALSGANVLTF